The clone carrying this T cell receptor beta chain appeared many times. Its cognate antigen is unknown. The same CDR3 arises from other DNA sequences in this sample as well. The sample comes from a study of beta chain features in type 1 diabetes. Study findings and constraints: A potential PCR bias toward shorter templates would be equal in patient and control samples.

The trim removed 4 bases at V and 5 bases at J, leaving 4 bases unmatched. From germline, CDR1 is SQVTM and CDR2 ANQGSEA. The CDR3 extends over 13 amino acids. The sequenced template was cDNA made from the entire isolated RNA. Clones were read by immunoSEQ multiplex PCR, and TCRdb kept only the in-frame ones, dropping some. Seen here are some 150,000 clones, about 8.7% observed once, and the top ten hold 0.6% to 0.85%. One heparinised draw, averaging roughly 0.12 L, was taken per donor. This TCR was sampled from a young man in good health. The specimen sequenced was central memory CD4+ T cells from blood. This rearrangement joins TRBV29-1 to TRBJ1-5, with 8 bases lining up with TRBD1. Here the CDR3 DNA reads TGCAGCGTTGCAGGGGGCAATGATCAGCCCCAGCATTTT. This encodes CSVAGGNDQPQHF.